This TCR beta chain was observed in a study of regulatory T cells in long-lasting Graves disease (TCRdb year 2021). Turning to the overall study: Antithyroid drugs had been taken for less than 3 months by newly diagnosed Graves' disease patients. The study was conducted in China and was registered as a clinical trial. A total of roughly 33 samples were covered by TCR sequencing, comprising approximately 13 persistent and about 20 newly diagnosed Graves' disease patients. Peripheral blood TCR sequencing and RNA sequencing compared persistent Graves' disease patients with newly diagnosed Graves' disease patients. Paper-wide results and their limitations: TRBV28, TRBJ1-2 and TRBJ2-5 were preferentially used in persistent disease, while TRBV20-1 and TRBJ2-1 were favored in newly diagnosed disease. Compared with newly diagnosed patients, persistent Graves' disease patients had lower TCR Shannon entropy and fewer highly expanded clones, which suggests clonal expansion. Sequencing and analysis were limited to the TCR beta chain. A larger number of public clonotypes was shared among persistent patients (fewer than 3,000) than among newly diagnosed patients (around 970). Only peripheral blood was studied, because thyroid tissue, the primary lesion, was inaccessible. The authors acknowledged the small sample size as a limitation that may reduce accuracy.

Details on this clonotype: The target of this receptor is not known. No quality values exist for individual bases; no much larger clone is one base distant.

The label giving this sample's time point can be read as: newly diagnosed GD, antithyroid drugs for less than 3 months. For both TCR sequencing and RNA sequencing, RNA was extracted from PBMCs using TRIzol. The diagnosis of Graves' disease was made according to American Thyroid Association guidelines. Patients for the study were recruited at an endocrinology department in Xi'an, China. From each patient, about 8.9 milliliters of peripheral blood was collected into an EDTA anticoagulant tube. Ficoll Paque Plus density gradient separation was used to isolate PBMCs, and no additional T cell sorting was done. An Agilent 2100 Bioanalyzer and agarose gel were used to check RNA quality, while a NanoDrop 2000 measured RNA concentration. Library preparation used multiplex PCR. The sample was run on an Illumina HiSeq 4000. To build TCR beta libraries, CDR3 regions were amplified by Arm-PCR using iRepertoire HTBI primers. PCR products were gel purified before sequencing. The study's processing was this. Across samples, about 63 TRBV and 14 TRBJ segments were identified and used for gene usage analysis of CDR3 amino acid clonotypes. Filtered high-quality paired reads were merged into contigs using COPE and FqMerger. Contigs were aligned with BLAST to IMGT TRBV, TRBD and TRBJ reference genes, and CDR3 was defined per IMGT. Highly expanded clones were defined as clonotypes with a frequency above 0.1%. Shannon entropy was used to measure repertoire diversity, and the Gini coefficient was used to measure V-J evenness. Clonotypes shared by more than one individual were considered public. The public sequencing data were trimmed at Q25 with fastp and processed into clonotypes with MiXCR by TCRdb, which kept only in-frame beta chains. Entries are consolidated by CDR3 protein sequence, retaining the most common genes and DNA. These V and J calls are TCRdb output, not the study's own analysis. For this sample the table gives under 400,000 distinct CDR3 sequences, of which over 15% were detected only once. Of the sample, 25% to 30% is held by the ten largest clones.

The CDR3 goes from the cysteine to the phenylalanine over 15 residues. Kept here is only the CDR3 DNA, which spans 45 bases and is read in frame from base 1. Compared with germline, V lacks 6 bases and J lacks 3 bases; bases without a gene match: 6. The germline V gene yields SNHLY for CDR1 and FYNNEI for CDR2. The sample was also reused in another study, on T cells in Graves' hyperthyroidism and ophthalmopathy. The second study reports: Stable Graves' hyperthyroidism was defined as no progression to ophthalmopathy during 18 months of follow-up. Hyperthyroidism patients were aged 18 to 65 years and newly diagnosed, with disease duration of less than 2 months. Patients with uncontrolled infections, other autoimmune diseases, pregnancy or lactation were excluded. Diagnoses were established on the basis of clinical symptoms, serum thyroxine and TRAb, thyroid ultrasound, and orbital computed tomography. A first-round RT-PCR of the TCR CDR3 used the HTBI primer set with the Qiagen OneStep RT-PCR kit. Blood samples also contained most of the expanded thyroid clonotypes (frequency above 0.001), which suggests that blood repertoires may reflect thyroid immune responses. In cross-validation, a model built on a 13 V-J signature told ophthalmopathy apart from stable hyperthyroidism with approximately 90% sensitivity and roughly 82% specificity, and in testing the same model reached 80%/75%. In validation, the model predicted progression to ophthalmopathy with over 60% sensitivity and approximately 72% specificity, a median of approximately 6.7 months before onset. TCR V-J signatures able to tell the groups apart were searched for in a discovery cohort of about a hundred patients, of whom around 43 had Graves' ophthalmopathy and around 57 had stable Graves' hyperthyroidism. Prospective prediction of ophthalmopathy was tested in an independent validation cohort of fewer than 20 hyperthyroidism patients and some 17 patients who later progressed to ophthalmopathy. For training and testing, the 100 or so patients in the discovery cohort were randomly divided in a 7:3 ratio. The study also compared thyroid tissue and blood T-cell repertoires from several Graves' hyperthyroidism patients. After sampling, hyperthyroidism patients received methimazole starting at 30 mg daily, and ophthalmopathy patients received high-dose intravenous methylprednisolone. A second multiplex PCR round built the libraries, followed by size selection and purification. Sequencing of the libraries was done on an Illumina HiSeq2000 using paired-end 100 bp reads. SOAPnuke was used to process the raw data, with reads discarded if the reads contained adapters or uncalled bases, had a mean Phred below 15, or lacked an exact constant-primer or identifier match. High-quality paired reads were merged with COPE v1.2.5, and unique nucleotide sequences were defined as clonotypes. Clonotypes were aligned to IMGT TRBV, TRBD and TRBJ reference segments using MiTCR v1.1. Analysis was restricted to V-J combinations with a frequency above 0.0001, which covered 99.2% of repertoires. The TCS score was defined as the ratio of F50 (clonal expansion) to E x V (chaos), calculated using BLOSUM62-based TCRdist between CDR3 peptides within each V-J. Welch's t-statistics and random forest reduced 500 to 550 V-J features to about 13, which were used in a naive Bayes classifier (R e1071). Sample size was not statistically predetermined, and blinding of investigators to group allocation was not performed. TCR Vbeta CDR3 sequencing of some 140 peripheral blood samples (43 ophthalmopathy, 75 to 80 hyperthyroidism and some 17 progressor patients) is reported in the paper.

Sequences were derived from peripheral blood mononuclear cells (PBMCs), sampled at new diagnosis, from a patient treated with antithyroid drugs. The source of this sequence is a man aged 40-50 years with Graves disease. Donor details come from another sample of the same person, matched by shared clones. The receptor chain draws on TRBV2 and TRBJ2-2; a stretch of 8 junction bases matches TRBD1. The CDR3 reads as follows: CASSPTGAHTGELFF. The nucleotide sequence reads TGTGCCAGCAGCCCGACAGGGGCCCACACCGGGGAGCTGTTTTTT. The CDR3 plus the reference TRBV2 and TRBJ2-2 genes for the other parts give the full variable domain: EPEVTQTPSHQVTQMGQEVILRCVPISNHLYFYWYRQILGQKVEFLVSFYNNEISEKSEIFDDQFSVERPDGSNFTLKIRSTKLEDSAMYFCASSPTGAHTGELFFGEGSRLTVL.